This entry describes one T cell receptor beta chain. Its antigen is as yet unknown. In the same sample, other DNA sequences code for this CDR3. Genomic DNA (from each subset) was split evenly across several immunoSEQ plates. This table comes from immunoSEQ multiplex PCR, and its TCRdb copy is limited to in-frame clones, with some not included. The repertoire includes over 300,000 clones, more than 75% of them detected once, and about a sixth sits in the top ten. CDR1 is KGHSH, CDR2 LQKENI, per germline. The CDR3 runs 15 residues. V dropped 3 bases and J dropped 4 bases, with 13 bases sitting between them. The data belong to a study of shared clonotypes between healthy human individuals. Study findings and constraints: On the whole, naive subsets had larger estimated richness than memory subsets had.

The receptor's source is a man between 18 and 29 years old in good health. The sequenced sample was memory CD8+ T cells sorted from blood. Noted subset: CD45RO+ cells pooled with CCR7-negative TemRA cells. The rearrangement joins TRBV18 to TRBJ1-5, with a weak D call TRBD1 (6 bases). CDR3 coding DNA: TGTGCCAGCTCACCTTCAGGGGCCATAAATCAGCCCCAGCATTTT. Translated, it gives CASSPSGAINQPQHF.